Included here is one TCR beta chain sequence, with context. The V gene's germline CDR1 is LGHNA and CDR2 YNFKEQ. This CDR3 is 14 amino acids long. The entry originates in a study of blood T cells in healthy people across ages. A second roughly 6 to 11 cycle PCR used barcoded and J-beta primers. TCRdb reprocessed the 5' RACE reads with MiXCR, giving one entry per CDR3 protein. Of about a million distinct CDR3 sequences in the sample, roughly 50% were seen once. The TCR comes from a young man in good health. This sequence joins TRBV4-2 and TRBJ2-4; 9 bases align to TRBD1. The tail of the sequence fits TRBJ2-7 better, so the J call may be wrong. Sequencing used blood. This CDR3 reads CASSQPGQGPEQYF. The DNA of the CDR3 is TGTGCCAGCAGCCAGCCGGGACAGGGCCCCGAGCAGTACTTC.